The T cell receptor beta chain described here comes from a study of PD-L1 blockade in urothelial cancer (dated by TCRdb to about 2017). Broadly, across the study: Every patient began therapy in about 2014 and was given atezolizumab 1,200 mg intravenously every 3 weeks. Blood samples yielded a median of around 150,000 T cells and more than 80,000 unique TCRs, with median clonality 0.080. An ECOG performance status of 0 or 1 was recorded for the patients, and 0 to 3 prior chemotherapy regimens had been received by the patients. About 90% of the roughly 30 patients were males with bladder-origin urothelial cancer, and about 60% of the roughly 29 reported a prior smoking history. Durable clinical benefit was defined as a progression-free survival longer than 6 months, and TCR features were additionally tested against progression-free survival and overall survival. The study, an exploratory multi-omic analysis, examined somatic, immune and clinical correlates of response to PD-L1 blockade with atezolizumab in urothelial cancer. Some 30 patients had pretreatment blood TCR-seq, about 24 had at least one posttreatment blood collection, and about 24 had tumor TCR-seq. In the same patients, whole exome sequencing and RNA sequencing of pretreatment tumors were performed in addition to TCR sequencing. Nine patients reached durable clinical benefit, while some 20 patients did not. Pretreatment tumor samples, along with matched peripheral blood collected serially before and after atezolizumab treatment, underwent TCR sequencing. Blood samples were analyzed at 3 weeks after treatment start (second dose) and at 6 weeks after treatment start.

The time point label of this sample denotes: peripheral blood 6 weeks after treatment start. The cohort included some 30 patients with locally advanced or metastatic urothelial carcinoma who were treated at Memorial Sloan Kettering on a trial protocol. Peripheral blood mononuclear cells were collected pretreatment and during treatment, at between 1 and 8 total time points per patient. The Qiagen DNeasy Blood extraction kit was used to purify genomic DNA from total PBMCs and from tumor samples. PBMCs were collected pretreatment and during treatment and were isolated and stored as previously described. Each PCR received spiked-in synthetic TCR analog templates so that absolute template abundance could be estimated from read counts. Using the immunoSEQ assay, TCRbeta CDR3 regions were amplified from genomic DNA with bias-controlled V and J gene primers. Sequencing of rearranged TCRbeta segments was performed at approximately 20X coverage. The paper's processing steps were these. Clustering was used to correct sequencing errors, and CDR3s were annotated against IMGT to assign V, D and J genes. Out-of-frame and stop-codon sequences were excluded, and only productive TCRbeta rearrangements were used in downstream analyses. To compute clonality, Shannon entropy was normalized by the log of the number of unique productive sequences and then subtracted from one. Fisher's exact test with Benjamini-Hochberg correction, using a cutoff of adjusted p below 0.01, was how clones that differed between time points or between blood and tumor were identified. The table was pulled from immuneACCESS by TCRdb, which kept in-frame rearrangements only. Such tables lose some clones; where checked, under half of the loss comes from unresolved V genes, and the rest has no known cause. The DNA was the basis for D and trimming; V, J and clone size are from that table. The sample data list about 29,000 clones, and 80% to 85% of these were observed just once. About 2.7% of the sample is taken by the ten largest.

Comments on this clone: The antigen this receptor binds is unknown. Qualities for individual bases were not recorded, and no much larger clone is one base off.

What the research found in general, with its limitations: Among patients with durable benefit, tumor-associated TCR clones showed greater expansion in peripheral blood 3 weeks after treatment started (n ≈ 20, p = 0.022). A pretreatment peripheral blood TCR clonality below the median was linked to improved progression-free and overall survival. Because the sample size was small (n ≈ 31) and many exploratory analyses were performed, the results are intended to be hypothesis-generating.

The germline V gene encodes CDR1 SGHRS and CDR2 YFSETQ. The junction carries 16 bases between V and J, which are trimmed by 6 bases and 4 bases respectively. Measured from the cysteine to the phenylalanine, the CDR3 is 14 residues long. The CDR3 DNA has 42 bases and is translated from base 1. The sequences come from PBMCs, collected around atezolizumab (anti-PD-L1) treatment. The clonotype was recovered from a man aged 70 or older with urothelial cancer. The sequence links TRBV5-1 to TRBJ1-2, with TRBD1 as a weak D call on 6 bases. The CDR3 loop reads CASTRDTPAYGYTF. The DNA sequence is as follows: TGCGCCAGCACCCGGGACACCCCGGCCTATGGCTACACCTTC.